This TCR beta chain stems from a study of blood T cells in healthy people across ages. Study observations and caveats: Correlation between TCR beta diversity and naive T cell percentage was strong.

CDR3 length: 13 amino acids. Trimming removed 5 bases at V and 6 bases at J, with 13 bases between. Germline loops: CDR1 SNHLY, CDR2 FYNNEI. The sample holds one count of this clonotype. Its antigen is not identified. It was with a sample-barcoded 5' primer and a J-beta primer mix that a second PCR of roughly 6 to 12 cycles was run. TCRdb ran MiXCR on the 5' RACE reads and lists one entry per CDR3 protein. Among about 1.4 million distinct CDR3 sequences listed, almost 60% were seen once. The sequence was collected from a young man in good health. The chain is built from TRBV2 and TRBJ1-2; the D is unclear. The sequenced material came from blood. CDR3 sequence: CASSPGTLDGYTF. Written as DNA, the CDR3 is TGTGCCAGCAGTCCGGGAACTTTGGATGGCTACACCTTC.